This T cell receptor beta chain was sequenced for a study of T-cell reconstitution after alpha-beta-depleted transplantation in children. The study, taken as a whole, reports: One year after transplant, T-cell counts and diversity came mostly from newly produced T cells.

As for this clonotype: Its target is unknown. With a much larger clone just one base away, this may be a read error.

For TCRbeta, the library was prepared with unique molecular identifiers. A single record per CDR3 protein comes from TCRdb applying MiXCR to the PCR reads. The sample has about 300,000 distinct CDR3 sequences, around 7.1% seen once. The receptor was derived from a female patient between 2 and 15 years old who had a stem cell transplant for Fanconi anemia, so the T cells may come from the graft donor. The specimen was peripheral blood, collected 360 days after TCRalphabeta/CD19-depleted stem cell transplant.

CDR3 loop: CANRPGPYTQYF. DNA of the CDR3: TGTGCCAACAGACCAGGACCGTATACGCAGTATTTT. The rearrangement joins TRBV28 to TRBJ2-3; D gene uncertain. Trimming took off 10 bases at V and 7 bases at J, with 15 bases between the two ends. The germline V gene has CDR1 MDHEN and CDR2 SYDVKM. The CDR3 has 12 amino acids.